The clone carrying this T cell receptor (beta chain) was counted only a few times. Antigen specificity is unknown. The data originate from a study of blood T cells in healthy people across ages. Study-level findings and limits: There was a strong correlation between TCR beta diversity and naive T cell percentage. Age showed a roughly linear inverse relationship with TCR beta diversity per million T cells.

Per germline, CDR1 MGHDK and CDR2 SYGVNS. The CDR3 extends over 12 amino acids. V lost 3 bases, J lost 10 bases, and 12 bases lay in between. PCR was performed a second time for about 6 to 12 cycles using a sample-barcoded 5' primer and a J-beta primer mix. A single record per CDR3 protein comes from TCRdb applying MiXCR to the 5' RACE reads. Altogether 1.5 million to 2 million distinct CDR3 sequences are present, 49% being singletons, with the ten largest covering 2% to 2.5%. A minimum of 7 million PBMCs was isolated per sample. The sequencing sample was made of blood. The clonotype was recovered from a woman aged 40 to 50 in good health. The gene calls are TRBV25-1 and TRBJ1-2, with TRBD1 as a possible D gene (6 bases). CDR3 bases: TGTGCCAGCAGTGAGGGGGGGCGATTCTACACCTTC. Its translation: CASSEGGRFYTF.